Following are 27 T cell receptor beta chains from one sample sequenced in a study of T cell repertoires in cytomegalovirus infection. TCRdb reprocessed the reads via MiXCR and lists one record per CDR3 protein. The sample has more than 400,000 distinct CDR3 sequences; around a quarter are singletons. Material for sequencing was PBMCs. The receptors derive from a human donor in good health (CMV status not recorded). Some clones in this sample may be carry-over from other donors' samples.

This clonotype showed up many times. The chain employs TRBV7-3 and TRBJ1-2; TRBD1 matches at 7 bases. Trimming took 5 bases from V and 6 from J; bases not matched to a gene: 6. The CDR3 totals 13 residues. The germline V gene encodes CDR1 SGHTA and CDR2 FQGTGA. CDR3 sequence: CASSETGLNGYTF. Here the CDR3 DNA reads TGTGCCAGCAGCGAGACAGGGCTCAATGGCTACACCTTC. Supplemented by reference TRBV7-3 and TRBJ1-2, the full variable domain reads GAGVSQTPSNKVTEKGKYVELRCDPISGHTALYWYRQSLGQGPEFLIYFQGTGAADDSGLPNDRFFAVRPEGSVSTLKIQRTERGDSAVYLCASSETGLNGYTFGSGTRLTVV.

The gene calls are TRBV28 and TRBJ2-3, with D possibly being TRBD1 (5 bases). Germline CDR1 and CDR2: MDHEN and SYDVKM. Trimming removed 8 bases at V and 4 bases at J, with 10 bases between. The CDR3 has 12 amino acids. CDR3 sequence (DNA): TGTGCCAGCTTAGGGGTACCAGATACGCAGTATTTT. This sequence encodes CASLGVPDTQYF.

This clonotype was observed a handful of times. This chain joins TRBV11-2 and TRBJ2-3; weak D call: TRBD2 (6 bases). Per germline, CDR1 SGHAT and CDR2 FQNNGV. This CDR3 is 16 amino acids long. V was pared by 4 bases and J by 5 bases, with 19 bases between. The CDR3 here is CASSYRPGLPVDTQYF. The CDR3 bases are TGTGCCAGCAGCTACAGACCGGGACTTCCTGTAGATACGCAGTATTTT.

This clonotype was detected only a few times. The V gene is TRBV19, the J gene TRBJ1-3, with 8 bases identical to TRBD1. V trimming: 5 bases; J trimming: 0 bases; junction bases outside the gene matches: 3. CDR1 is LNHDA, CDR2 SQIVND, per germline (reference sequence). The CDR3 is 15 residues long. CDR3 in DNA: TGTGCCAGTAGTCACAGGGGGACCTCTGGAAACACCATATATTTT. As protein: CASSHRGTSGNTIYF.

A few counts support this clonotype. This chain links TRBV7-9 with TRBJ2-1; D is unresolved. This CDR3 is 15 amino acids long. Trimming cost V 4 bases and J 6 bases, with 16 bases left between them. Germline CDR1 reads SEHNR; CDR2 reads FQNEAQ (reference sequence). The CDR3 spells CASSSSRQATNEQFF. The CDR3 DNA is TGTGCCAGCAGCTCCTCGCGTCAGGCCACCAATGAGCAGTTCTTC.

This clonotype has just a few counts. The chain carries TRBV19 and TRBJ2-2; D is possibly TRBD2 (5 bases). Germline V gene lookup returns CDR1 LNHDA and CDR2 SQIVND (reference sequence). V was cut by 4 bases and J by 7 bases, with 16 bases left in between. The CDR3 is 15 residues long. CDR3 nucleotides: TGTGCCAGTAGTAGCAGGACCCGAGGGAACGGGGAGCTGTTTTTT. It is translated as CASSSRTRGNGELFF.

This clonotype was counted a few times. The gene calls are TRBV19 and TRBJ2-2, with TRBD2 identical over 15 bases. Trimming took 4 bases from V and 0 from J; bases not matched to a gene: 6. CDR1 is LNHDA and CDR2 is SQIVND in the germline V gene (reference sequence). The length of the CDR3 is 19 residues. CDR3 DNA: TGTGCCAGTAGTAGAAGAGGGACTAGCGGGAGGACGAACACCGGGGAGCTGTTTTTT. It translates to CASSRRGTSGRTNTGELFF. The full variable domain, completed using reference TRBV19 and TRBJ2-2, is DGGITQSPKYLFRKEGQNVTLSCEQNLNHDAMYWYRQDPGQGLRLIYYSQIVNDFQKGDIAEGYSVSREKKESFPLTVTSAQKNPTAFYLCASSRRGTSGRTNTGELFFGEGSRLTVL.

This clonotype was recorded a few times. The V and J genes are TRBV15 and TRBJ1-4; weak D call: TRBD1 (5 bases). From germline, CDR1 is LNHNV and CDR2 YYDKDF (reference sequence). V lost 5 bases and J 8 bases, leaving 15 bases between the germline ends. The CDR3 consists of 14 residues. For the CDR3, the DNA is TGTGCCACCAGCCGGGCAGGGCTGGGAGAAAAACTGTTTTTT. Translating it yields CATSRAGLGEKLFF.

This clonotype has only a few counts. This chain uses TRBV5-8 with TRBJ2-3; D may be TRBD1 or TRBD2 (5 bases each). The ends were cut back, 3 bases at V and 3 bases at J, with 11 bases in the middle. CDR3 length equals 14 residues. The V gene's germline CDR1 is SGHTS and CDR2 YDEGEE. CDR3 sequence: CASSSGTLTDTQYF. The CDR3 DNA sequence: TGTGCCAGCAGCTCCGGGACCCTAACAGATACGCAGTATTTT.

In this sample, this clonotype turned up a few times. The rearrangement links TRBV11-3 to TRBJ2-3, with 7 positions matching TRBD2. Per germline, CDR1 SGHNT and CDR2 YENEEA. V trimming: 6 bases; J trimming: 0 bases; junction bases outside the gene matches: 3. There are 14 residues in the CDR3. The CDR3 is CASRLLASTDTQYF. CDR3 nucleotide sequence: TGTGCCAGCAGGCTACTAGCGAGCACAGATACGCAGTATTTT.

The V gene is TRBV5-4, the J gene TRBJ2-3, with D unclear. The germline gives CDR1 SGHNT, CDR2 YYREEE (reference sequence). The CDR3 runs 14 residues. Trimming left V 4 bases short and J 0 bases short, with 9 bases between. CDR3 DNA sequence: TGTGCCAGCAGCACTCTTCTTAGCACAGATACGCAGTATTTT. It yields the protein CASSTLLSTDTQYF.

About this clonotype: Germline is not matched at one junction end, which may reflect a read error. This chain uses TRBV27 with TRBJ2-1; tentative D call: TRBD2 (6 bases). The CDR3 runs 16 residues. Germline CDR1 reads MNHEY; CDR2 reads SMNVEV (reference sequence). The CDR3 bases are TGTGCCAGCAGTGTATCACCGGGAGCCACCTACAATGAGCAGTTCTTC. This sequence encodes CASSVSPGATYNEQFF.

The gene calls are TRBV14 and TRBJ2-3; D is unclear. The CDR3 is 17 residues long. With 3 bases removed from V and 0 bases from J, the gap between germline ends came to 16 bases. CDR1 and CDR2 (germline): SGHDN, FVKESK. The CDR3 nucleotides read TGTGCCAGCAGCCACCCTCAGCGACTGACTAGCACAGATACGCAGTATTTT. This sequence encodes CASSHPQRLTSTDTQYF. The full variable domain, in which reference TRBV14 and TRBJ2-3 provide the parts outside the CDR3, is EAGVTQFPSHSVIEKGQTVTLRCDPISGHDNLYWYRRVMGKEIKFLLHFVKESKQDESGMPNNRFLAERTGGTYSTLKVQPAELEDSGVYFCASSHPQRLTSTDTQYFGPGTRLTVL.

The chain links TRBV15 to TRBJ2-2; D is uncertain. Germline CDR1 is LNHNV and CDR2 is YYDKDF (reference sequence). The germline V and J ends were trimmed by 1 base and 7 bases, with 7 bases remaining between them. The CDR3 sequence is 13 residues long. The CDR3 region has the DNA TGTGCCACCAGCAGAGTACGAGGCGGGGAGCTGTTTTTT. Residues: CATSRVRGGELFF. Looking up the rest from reference TRBV15 and TRBJ2-2 gives the full variable domain: DAMVIQNPRYQVTQFGKPVTLSCSQTLNHNVMYWYQQKSSQAPKLLFHYYDKDFNNEADTPDNFQSRRPNTSFCFLDIRSPGLGDTAMYLCATSRVRGGELFFGEGSRLTVL.

In its sample, this clonotype was seen a few times. This chain connects TRBV11-3 to TRBJ2-3; possibly TRBD2 for D (5 bases). The CDR3 is 16 residues long. From germline, CDR1 is SGHNT and CDR2 YENEEA. Trimming removed 5 bases at V and 0 bases at J, with 15 bases between. CDR3 in DNA: TGTGCCAGCAGCCCGAGGCAGCGGACTAGCACAGATACGCAGTATTTT. Translation gives CASSPRQRTSTDTQYF.

This clonotype has at least ten counts. The chain is built from TRBV7-6 and TRBJ2-5; the D is unclear. Per germline, CDR1 SGHVS and CDR2 FNYEAQ. V was clipped by 2 bases and J by 0 bases, with 7 bases between them. The CDR3 spans 14 residues. CDR3 DNA sequence: TGTGCCAGCAGCTTATTTTCGGACCAAGAGACCCAGTACTTC. Translation gives CASSLFSDQETQYF. Using reference TRBV7-6 and TRBJ2-5 for the parts outside the CDR3, the full variable domain is GAGVSQSPRYKVTKRGQDVALRCDPISGHVSLYWYRQALGQGPEFLTYFNYEAQQDKSGLPNDRFSAERPEGSISTLTIQRTEQRDSAMYRCASSLFSDQETQYFGPGTRLLVL.

The chain uses TRBV20-1 and TRBJ1-2; no reliable D call. Germline V gene lookup returns CDR1 DFQATT and CDR2 SNEGSKA (reference sequence). There are 13 residues in the CDR3. V was clipped by 6 bases and J by 8 bases, with 19 bases between them. CDR3 amino acids: CSAVEIRSGGYTF. CDR3 bases: TGCAGTGCCGTAGAGATACGGTCGGGGGGCTACACCTTC.

In DNA, the CDR3 is TGCGCCAGCAGCCAATTTGGAGCCGGTATTCGGAATGAGCAGTTCTTC. It codes for CASSQFGAGIRNEQFF. The chain couples TRBV4-1 to TRBJ2-1; D is undetermined. The CDR3 covers 16 residues. Per germline, CDR1 MGHRA and CDR2 YSYEKL. V lost 2 bases to trimming and J lost 7 bases, with 18 bases between them.

At least ten counts were recorded for this clonotype. The chain joins TRBV7-9 to TRBJ1-2; unclear D gene. There are 13 residues in the CDR3. Trimming removed 5 bases from V and 7 bases from J, with 14 bases in between. The germline V gene has CDR1 SEHNR and CDR2 FQNEAQ (reference sequence). CDR3 nucleotides: TGTGCCAGCAGCCCAAGTATAGGGTCTGGCTACACCTTC. Translation: CASSPSIGSGYTF. The complete variable domain, with remaining parts taken from reference TRBV7-9 and TRBJ1-2, reads DTGVSQNPRHKITKRGQNVTFRCDPISEHNRLYWYRQTLGQGPEFLTYFQNEAQLEKSRLLSDRFSAERPKGSFSTLEIQRTEQGDSAMYLCASSPSIGSGYTFGSGTRLTVV.

The rearrangement joins TRBV6-6 to TRBJ2-3, with D perhaps matching TRBD1 (6 bases). Germline CDR1 MNHNY, CDR2 SVGAGI (reference sequence). This CDR3 has 13 amino acids. Deletions cut 7 bases from V and 1 base from J, with 9 bases between. The CDR3 bases are TGTGCCAGCATTGAGGGGGGCACAGATACGCAGTATTTT. This gives the protein CASIEGGTDTQYF.

The chain employs TRBV7-9 and TRBJ2-2, with D perhaps TRBD1 (5 bases). Trimming pared 4 bases from V and 3 bases from J, leaving 12 bases between. The CDR3 is 15 amino acids. Germline V gene lookup returns CDR1 SEHNR and CDR2 FQNEAQ (reference sequence). The CDR3 region is CASSYGGADTGELFF. Written as DNA, the CDR3 is TGTGCCAGCAGCTACGGTGGGGCTGACACCGGGGAGCTGTTTTTT.

This clonotype was recorded many times. The CDR3 coding sequence is TGTGCCAGCAGCATCGGGGGGGAGCAGTACTTC. Protein sequence: CASSIGGEQYF. The chain combines TRBV7-2 with TRBJ2-7; 7 nucleotides line up with TRBD2. The junction had 2 bases not matched to a gene; V was cut back by 5 bases and J by 7 bases. CDR3 size: 11 residues. From germline, CDR1 is SGHTA and CDR2 FQGNSA.

The chain joins TRBV10-3 to TRBJ2-7; maybe TRBD2 (5 bases). CDR1 is ENHRY and CDR2 is SYGVKD in the germline V gene. V dropped 3 bases and J dropped 6 bases, with 18 bases sitting between them. The CDR3 is 15 amino acids. As DNA, the CDR3 is TGTGCCATCAGTGATAGCGCAGCCCAGAGTTCCGAGCAGTACGTC. Residues: CAISDSAAQSSEQYV.

The rearrangement links TRBV7-9 to TRBJ2-5; 8 bases are a match to TRBD2. V was clipped by 10 bases and J by 7 bases; unmatched bases: 5. This CDR3 region has 11 residues. The V gene's germline CDR1 is SEHNR and CDR2 FQNEAQ (reference sequence). CDR3 residues: CATSGSMTQYF. CDR3 nucleotides: TGTGCCACAAGCGGGAGTATGACCCAGTACTTC.

This clonotype was detected only a few times. This rearrangement joins TRBV7-6 to TRBJ1-5; D may be TRBD1 (5 bases). Germline assignment: CDR1 SGHVS and CDR2 FNYEAQ. Trimming pared 0 bases from V and 12 bases from J, leaving 9 bases between. This CDR3 spans 12 amino acids. The CDR3 reads CASSLAGTNQHF. CDR3 nucleotide sequence: TGTGCCAGCAGCTTAGCCGGGACTAACCAGCATTTT.

V is TRBV7-4 and J is TRBJ2-1; a possible D gene is TRBD1 (7 bases). The CDR3 extends over 19 amino acids. CDR1 is SGHVT, CDR2 SQSDAQ, per germline. The V end was cut by 3 bases, the J end by 7 bases, with 28 bases between. The CDR3 spells CASSFPGQMDYPTWNEQFF. In DNA form, the CDR3 reads TGTGCCAGCAGCTTTCCGGGACAGATGGACTACCCAACTTGGAATGAGCAGTTCTTC.

This clonotype was seen only a few times. This chain joins TRBV5-4 and TRBJ2-3; TRBD2 matches at 8 bases. Looked up from germline, CDR1 is SGHNT and CDR2 is YYREEE (reference sequence). V dropped 0 bases and J dropped 4; count of bases not matched to a gene: 10. The CDR3 has 17 amino acids. CDR3 DNA sequence: TGTGCCAGCAGCTTGGCTGGGACTAGTCGGAACGCAGATACGCAGTATTTT. This codes for CASSLAGTSRNADTQYF.